This T cell receptor beta chain was recorded in a study of CD8 T cells in ankylosing spondylitis. Study findings and constraints: Characteristic of ankylosing spondylitis blood, it appeared, was a TCR beta motif comprising roughly 8 highly homologous variants. Reportedly, matched ankylosing spondylitis synovial fluid was significantly enriched for disease-linked clones.

On this clonotype: Its target is not known.

By quantitative 5'-RACE with molecular barcodes, the TCR beta libraries were made. TCRdb independently ran MiXCR on the 5' RACE reads; one entry per CDR3 protein. The table records around 450,000 distinct CDR3 sequences, approximately 26% of them present only once. CDR1 and CDR2 (germline): DFQATT, SNEGSKA (reference sequence). The CDR3 covers 16 residues. J gave up 4 bases and V 4 bases, and 8 bases lay outside the gene matches. Source material: blood, either unsorted or a sorted T cell fraction (not recorded which). This chain uses TRBV20-1 with TRBJ2-1; 12 bases map to TRBD2. The origin of this receptor is a male donor with ankylosing spondylitis. The CDR3 is CSANEPTSGRYNEQFF. CDR3 DNA sequence: TGCAGTGCTAACGAACCAACTAGCGGGAGGTACAATGAGCAGTTCTTC.